A selection of T cell receptor beta chains follows, all from one sample in a study of blood T cell repertoires in COVID-19. Using immunoSEQ multiplex PCR, the repertoire was profiled, and TCRdb retains in-frame clones only, with some absent. The sample holds under 250,000 clones, approximately 91% seen once. Sequencing input: peripheral blood. Receptors originate from a woman aged 60-75 years with acute or convalescent COVID-19. The CDR3 runs from the conserved cysteine through the conserved F or W. Size is omitted from some rows. Given values are once, few, many or a class for expanded clones.

V: TRBV30
J: TRBJ1-2
size: .
CDR3: CAWSVSGRGGGYTF

V: TRBV27
J: TRBJ2-3
size: .
CDR3: CASSLWSTSGRADTQYF

V: TRBV5-4
J: TRBJ1-1
size: .
CDR3: CASSFSGVPGAFF

V: TRBV5-5
J: TRBJ2-5
size: .
CDR3: CASSLAGTGFQETQYF

V: TRBV3-1/TRBV3-2
J: TRBJ1-5
size: .
CDR3: CASSPTGTVQPQHF

V: TRBV6-2/TRBV6-3
J: TRBJ1-5
size: .
CDR3: CASSSDHRQPQHF

V: TRBV6-5
J: TRBJ1-2
size: .
CDR3: CASSYSGDYGYTF

V: TRBV4-2
J: TRBJ2-7
size: .
CDR3: CASSQVSLLNSEQYF

V: TRBV5-8
J: TRBJ1-1
size: .
CDR3: CASSLAWAGAFF

V: TRBV3-1/TRBV3-2
J: TRBJ2-2
size: .
CDR3: CASSQGPSTGTNTGELFF

V: TRBV19
J: TRBJ1-2
size: .
CDR3: CASSLNDPSTGYGYTF

V: TRBV7-6
J: TRBJ2-3
size: .
CDR3: CASSPLGAGFTDTQYF

V: TRBV3-1/TRBV3-2
J: TRBJ1-2
size: once
CDR3: CASSFTGGGDGGYTF

V: TRBV7-3
J: TRBJ2-1
size: .
CDR3: CASSPQFRDRGRAGKFF

V: TRBV7-9
J: TRBJ1-2
size: few
CDR3: CASSLSPPTGRDGYTF

V: TRBV5-4
J: TRBJ2-3
size: .
CDR3: CASSSTRVDTQYF

V: TRBV28
J: TRBJ2-7
size: .
CDR3: CASSLLVMYEQYF

V: TRBV27
J: TRBJ1-4
size: .
CDR3: CASSKNGGMTNEKLFF

V: TRBV6-6
J: TRBJ2-5
size: .
CDR3: CASSSSPGGPETQYF

V: TRBV4-2
J: TRBJ2-7
size: .
CDR3: CASSQDLGTSGILSYEQYF

V: TRBV25-1
J: TRBJ2-7
size: .
CDR3: CASSQGLASEQYF

V: TRBV15
J: TRBJ2-3
size: .
CDR3: CATSRDQGDTQYF

V: TRBV28
J: TRBJ1-1
size: once
CDR3: CASSLFAGAVAGTEAFF

V: TRBV14
J: TRBJ1-1
size: .
CDR3: CASSLGVGSMNTEAFF